These T cell receptor beta chains were read from a single sample in a study of T cell responses to AZD1222 COVID-19 vaccine. Data came from immunoSEQ multiplex PCR; TCRdb stores just in-frame clones and leaves some out. This table holds about 130,000 clones, around 83% found once. The source material was peripheral blood, sampled 28 days after the second AZD1222 dose. The receptors stem from an adult who received the AZD1222 COVID-19 vaccine. CDR3s include the opening cysteine and the closing phenylalanine or tryptophan. Each record gives: CDR3 length, J gene, V gene, D gene, clone size, CDR3 DNA, CDR3 protein. The D gene is left open where the match is weak. Clone size is not always given. Where it is, it says once, few, many or a class for expanded clones.

len: 13
j_gene: TRBJ1-2
v_gene: TRBV5-6
d_gene: .
abundance: .
CDR3nt: TGTGCCAGCAGCCTACAGGGTTTTGGGGGCTACACCTTC
CDR3aa: CASSLQGFGGYTF

len: 15
j_gene: TRBJ1-1
v_gene: TRBV7-3
d_gene: .
abundance: .
CDR3nt: TGTGCCAGCAGCCCAGGACAGTCGGCGAACACTGAAGCTTTCTTT
CDR3aa: CASSPGQSANTEAFF

len: 13
j_gene: TRBJ2-3
v_gene: TRBV9
d_gene: .
abundance: .
CDR3nt: TGTGCCAGCAGCGTAGCTCTGGGGGATACGCAGTATTTT
CDR3aa: CASSVALGDTQYF

len: 16
j_gene: TRBJ2-7
v_gene: TRBV5-1
d_gene: .
abundance: .
CDR3nt: TGCGCCAGCAGCTGGGGGGACAGCCCTAACTCCTACGAGCAGTACTTC
CDR3aa: CASSWGDSPNSYEQYF

len: 13
j_gene: TRBJ2-7
v_gene: TRBV19
d_gene: .
abundance: .
CDR3nt: TGTGCCAGTAGTGGGTGGGCCGCCTACGAGCAGTACTTC
CDR3aa: CASSGWAAYEQYF

len: 16
j_gene: TRBJ1-2
v_gene: TRBV28
d_gene: .
abundance: few
CDR3nt: TGTGCCAGCAGTTTGGATCTTGTCCCCGGGGGCTATGGCTACACCTTC
CDR3aa: CASSLDLVPGGYGYTF

len: 16
j_gene: TRBJ1-2
v_gene: TRBV5-1
d_gene: TRBD1
abundance: .
CDR3nt: TGCGCCAGCAGCTGGGACAGGGCTACTATTCACTATGGCTACACCTTC
CDR3aa: CASSWDRATIHYGYTF

len: 16
j_gene: TRBJ2-1
v_gene: TRBV4-1
d_gene: TRBD2
abundance: .
CDR3nt: TGCGCCAGCAGCCAGGGGGACTACCTGTCATACAATGAGCAGTTCTTC
CDR3aa: CASSQGDYLSYNEQFF

len: 14
j_gene: TRBJ2-2
v_gene: TRBV7-2
d_gene: .
abundance: .
CDR3nt: TGTGCCAGCAGCTTAGAGTCCGGGGCCGGGGAGCTGTTTTTT
CDR3aa: CASSLESGAGELFF

len: 15
j_gene: TRBJ1-4
v_gene: TRBV3-1/TRBV3-2
d_gene: TRBD1
abundance: once
CDR3nt: TGTGCCAGCAGCCCGACAGGGATCTCGGCTGAAAAACTGTTTTTT
CDR3aa: CASSPTGISAEKLFF

len: 16
j_gene: TRBJ2-2
v_gene: TRBV5-6
d_gene: .
abundance: .
CDR3nt: TGTGCCAGCAGCTTGGCCCGGAAGGGTAGGACCGGGGAGCTGTTTTTT
CDR3aa: CASSLARKGRTGELFF

len: 15
j_gene: TRBJ1-2
v_gene: TRBV19
d_gene: .
abundance: .
CDR3nt: TGTGCCAGTATCCCCTCGGGGGGGGCTAACTATGGCTACACCTTC
CDR3aa: CASIPSGGANYGYTF

len: 16
j_gene: TRBJ2-7
v_gene: TRBV5-4
d_gene: TRBD1
abundance: .
CDR3nt: TGTGCCAGCAGTTACGAAGGGACAGGAAGACCCTACGAGCAGTACTTC
CDR3aa: CASSYEGTGRPYEQYF

len: 15
j_gene: TRBJ1-3
v_gene: TRBV6-5
d_gene: .
abundance: .
CDR3nt: TGTGCCAGCAAGACCGGGACGGCCTCTGGAAACACCATATATTTT
CDR3aa: CASKTGTASGNTIYF

len: 16
j_gene: TRBJ1-1
v_gene: TRBV19
d_gene: TRBD1
abundance: few
CDR3nt: TGTGCCAGTAGCCAGGACAGGGAAAGGGTGAACACTGAAGCTTTCTTT
CDR3aa: CASSQDRERVNTEAFF

len: 12
j_gene: TRBJ1-2
v_gene: TRBV28
d_gene: .
abundance: .
CDR3nt: TGTGCCAGCAGTCAAAGGGGCTATGGCTACACCTTC
CDR3aa: CASSQRGYGYTF

len: 16
j_gene: TRBJ1-1
v_gene: TRBV5-1
d_gene: .
abundance: .
CDR3nt: TGCGCCAGCAGCTTGGCCCCAGGGACCCTAAACACTGAAGCTTTCTTT
CDR3aa: CASSLAPGTLNTEAFF

len: 13
j_gene: TRBJ1-4
v_gene: TRBV6-5
d_gene: .
abundance: .
CDR3nt: TGTGCCAGCAGTCTGGGACATGGGGAAAAACTGTTTTTT
CDR3aa: CASSLGHGEKLFF

len: 16
j_gene: TRBJ1-6
v_gene: TRBV7-2
d_gene: TRBD1
abundance: .
CDR3nt: TGTGCCAGCAGCTTAGCTACGGGGACAGGGGGTTCACCCCTCCACTTT
CDR3aa: CASSLATGTGGSPLHF

len: 16
j_gene: TRBJ1-5
v_gene: TRBV10-3
d_gene: .
abundance: .
CDR3nt: TGTGCCATCAGTGAGTCACGGGGTAGGGAAAATCAGCCCCAGCATTTT
CDR3aa: CAISESRGRENQPQHF

len: 16
j_gene: TRBJ1-5
v_gene: TRBV28
d_gene: TRBD1
abundance: .
CDR3nt: TGTGCCAGCAGTTTTCCCCAGGGGGGGATCAATCAGCCCCAGCATTTT
CDR3aa: CASSFPQGGINQPQHF

len: 14
j_gene: TRBJ2-5
v_gene: TRBV7-2
d_gene: .
abundance: .
CDR3nt: TGTGCCAGCAGCGACCTGACAGGACCAGAGACCCAGTACTTC
CDR3aa: CASSDLTGPETQYF

len: 15
j_gene: TRBJ2-2
v_gene: TRBV6-5
d_gene: TRBD1
abundance: .
CDR3nt: TGTGCCAGCAGCAACAGGGGGCTGGACACCGGGGAGCTGTTTTTT
CDR3aa: CASSNRGLDTGELFF

len: 14
j_gene: TRBJ2-7
v_gene: TRBV6-6
d_gene: TRBD1
abundance: once
CDR3nt: TGTGCCAGCAGAACGACAGGGGGCGGGTACGAGCAGTACTTC
CDR3aa: CASRTTGGGYEQYF

len: 14
j_gene: TRBJ2-1
v_gene: TRBV11-3
d_gene: TRBD1
abundance: .
CDR3nt: TGTGCCAGCAGCGGGACAGGGCCCTCCAATGAGCAGTTCTTC
CDR3aa: CASSGTGPSNEQFF

len: 13
j_gene: TRBJ2-3
v_gene: TRBV29-1
d_gene: .
abundance: .
CDR3nt: TGCAGCGTTTTGGGGGGCCCCACAGATACGCAGTATTTT
CDR3aa: CSVLGGPTDTQYF

len: 13
j_gene: TRBJ1-4
v_gene: TRBV6-5
d_gene: TRBD1
abundance: .
CDR3nt: TGTGCCAGCAGGACAGGGGGCGGTGAAAAACTGTTTTTT
CDR3aa: CASRTGGGEKLFF

len: 16
j_gene: TRBJ1-6
v_gene: TRBV4-3
d_gene: .
abundance: once
CDR3nt: TGCGCCAGCAGCCAAGACCCCGGAACAGTTGATTCACCCCTCCACTTT
CDR3aa: CASSQDPGTVDSPLHF

len: 16
j_gene: TRBJ2-5
v_gene: TRBV2
d_gene: TRBD1
abundance: once
CDR3nt: TGTGCCAGCAGTGAAGGTTGGAGGACAGGGGAAGAGACCCAGTACTTC
CDR3aa: CASSEGWRTGEETQYF

len: 14
j_gene: TRBJ2-2
v_gene: TRBV19
d_gene: TRBD1
abundance: few
CDR3nt: TGTGCCAGCCAGGGACAGGGTCTCTCCGGGGAGCTGTTTTTT
CDR3aa: CASQGQGLSGELFF

len: 14
j_gene: TRBJ2-2
v_gene: TRBV10-3
d_gene: .
abundance: once
CDR3nt: TGTGCCATCAGTGGGACATCGAACACCGGGGAGCTGTTTTTT
CDR3aa: CAISGTSNTGELFF

len: 15
j_gene: TRBJ2-5
v_gene: TRBV7-7
d_gene: .
abundance: .
CDR3nt: TGTGCCAGCAGCTTAGTAGGAGGTTTGGAAGAGACCCAGTACTTC
CDR3aa: CASSLVGGLEETQYF

len: 11
j_gene: TRBJ2-7
v_gene: TRBV6-6
d_gene: .
abundance: few
CDR3nt: TGTGCCAGCACCGCTAACTACGAGCAGTACTTC
CDR3aa: CASTANYEQYF

len: 16
j_gene: TRBJ1-3
v_gene: TRBV10-3
d_gene: TRBD1
abundance: .
CDR3nt: TGTGCCATCAGTGAGGGTGGGAGGGGGCCTGGAAACACCATATATTTT
CDR3aa: CAISEGGRGPGNTIYF

len: 14
j_gene: TRBJ2-1
v_gene: TRBV6-6
d_gene: .
abundance: once
CDR3nt: TGTGCCAGCAGTTACACCGAGAGGGGTGATGAGCAGTTCTTC
CDR3aa: CASSYTERGDEQFF

len: 16
j_gene: TRBJ1-6
v_gene: TRBV5-1
d_gene: .
abundance: .
CDR3nt: TGCGCCAGCAGCTTATCCCTTAGCGGGGGGTACTCACCCCTCCACTTT
CDR3aa: CASSLSLSGGYSPLHF

len: 12
j_gene: TRBJ2-7
v_gene: TRBV28
d_gene: .
abundance: .
CDR3nt: TGTGCCAGCAGCTGGACTGTCTACGAGCAGTACTTC
CDR3aa: CASSWTVYEQYF

len: 13
j_gene: TRBJ1-4
v_gene: TRBV30
d_gene: .
abundance: .
CDR3nt: TGTGCCTGGAGCCCCCCGGCGGGGGAAAAACTGTTTTTT
CDR3aa: CAWSPPAGEKLFF